This T cell receptor beta chain was sequenced for a study of blood T cells in healthy people across ages. Across the study: Template switching captured about one barcoded beta molecule per two T cells. Study results and limitations: Age showed a roughly linear inverse relationship with TCR beta diversity per million T cells.

Using a J-beta primer mix together with a sample-barcoded 5' primer, a second PCR was run for about 6 to 12 cycles. TCRdb analysed the 5' RACE reads with MiXCR anew, one entry per CDR3 protein. The table shows around 1,700,000 distinct CDR3 sequences, with roughly 28% occurring only once. Each individual donor underwent a draw of approximately 10 milliliters of peripheral blood. The CDR3 covers 13 residues. Trimming removed 6 bases at V and 2 bases at J, with 10 bases between. The germline gives CDR1 SEHNR, CDR2 FQNEAQ (reference sequence). Of note for this clonotype: Antigen unknown.

Sequencing used blood. This TCR was sampled from a woman under 40 in good health. The rearrangement joins TRBV7-9 to TRBJ2-5; D remains unclear. This chain's CDR3 is CASRLDGQETQYF. DNA for the CDR3: TGTGCCAGCAGGTTGGACGGACAAGAGACCCAGTACTTC.